This TCR beta chain was obtained from a study of CD4+ T cells in melanoma (dated by TCRdb to 2021 to 2024). For the study in its entirety: Neoantigen-specific CD4+ T cells in human melanoma were what the study investigated. Beyond this particular receptor, the publication reports: The report described a correlation between neoantigen-specific CD4+ T cells and the function of CD8+ T cells, macrophages and B cells. Neoantigen-specific CD4+ T cells in melanoma were reported to show diverse differentiation states.

Library creation used the immunoSEQ multiplex PCR assay. TCRdb mirrors the immuneACCESS table, restricted to in-frame sequences. Some clones are absent from its copies; in checked studies, under half trace to an unresolved V gene, and the reason for the others is unknown. This sample gives fewer than 15,000 clones in total; roughly 80% of them show up just once. Of the sample, roughly 17% is held by the ten largest clones. Patients with melanoma were used as donors. The CDR3 covers 13 residues, taking in both the cysteine and the phenylalanine. The entry retains the CDR3 DNA only, 39 bases that are in frame from base 1. CDR1 and CDR2 are drawn from the germline V gene: MNHNS, SASEGT. V lost 4 bases and J lost 4 bases; the stretch between them is 9 bases long. Concerning this clone: The antigen this receptor binds is unknown. Base qualities are missing; no much larger clone stands one base away.

This receptor was obtained from a human donor with melanoma. The rearrangement joined TRBV6-1 to TRBJ2-3; no D gene can be assigned with confidence. Sequenced material: cells from a culture (not recorded whether cultured in vitro). CDR3 protein: CASSVSSPDTQYF. The DNA sequence is as follows: TGTGCCAGCAGTGTTTCATCGCCAGATACGCAGTATTTT.